This entry lists 23 T cell receptor beta chains sequenced from one sample in a study of control samples from healthy donors and cancer patients. The assay was immunoSEQ multiplex PCR, and TCRdb's table has in-frame clones only and misses some. The sample has around 130,000 clones, nearly 90% seen once. The sample comprised blood. The receptors originated from a man aged 45-60 years in good health.

This rearrangement joins TRBV11-2 to TRBJ1-2, with D possibly matching TRBD1 (6 bases). Germline CDR1 and CDR2: SGHAT and FQNNGV. CDR3 length: 16 amino acids. V lost 5 bases and J 1 base, leaving 17 bases between the germline ends. The chain's CDR3 is CASSPWGRQDNYGYTF. In DNA form, the CDR3 reads TGTGCCAGCAGCCCCTGGGGCCGACAGGATAACTATGGCTACACCTTC.

This chain connects TRBV27 to TRBJ2-7, with TRBD1 as a possible D gene (5 bases). CDR1 is MNHEY, CDR2 SMNVEV, per germline (reference sequence). V was trimmed by 3 bases and J by 4 bases, leaving 13 bases between them. The CDR3 contains 14 residues. The CDR3 protein is CASSFGQGGYEQYF. The CDR3 bases are TGTGCCAGCAGTTTCGGGCAGGGTGGGTACGAGCAGTACTTC.

The J gene is TRBJ2-3, the V gene TRBV27; 8 bases match TRBD2. The germline V gene encodes CDR1 MNHEY and CDR2 SMNVEV (reference sequence). J gave up 0 bases and V 6 bases, and 8 bases lay outside the gene matches. The length of the CDR3 is 16 residues. The CDR3 nucleotides are TGTGCCAGCAGAGACGGGGGGGAACCTAGCACAGATACGCAGTATTTT. Translation gives CASRDGGEPSTDTQYF.

The table lists this clone with a few counts. This chain connects TRBV7-3 to TRBJ1-2, with TRBD1 matching 7 bases. The CDR3 consists of 13 residues. V gave up 2 bases and J gave up 7 bases; unmatched junction bases: 4. The germline CDR1 and CDR2 sequences are SGHTA and FQGTGA. The chain's CDR3 is CASSLLQGVGYTF. CDR3 bases: TGTGCCAGCAGCTTACTTCAGGGGGTTGGCTACACCTTC. Based on the CDR3 plus reference TRBV7-3 and TRBJ1-2, the full variable domain is GAGVSQTPSNKVTEKGKYVELRCDPISGHTALYWYRQSLGQGPEFLIYFQGTGAADDSGLPNDRFFAVRPEGSVSTLKIQRTERGDSAVYLCASSLLQGVGYTFGSGTRLTVV.

The rearrangement joins TRBV7-2 to TRBJ1-2; D is unresolved. CDR1 and CDR2 from the germline V gene are SGHTA and FQGNSA. The CDR3 sequence is 15 residues long. Between the trimmed V and J ends, which lost 1 base and 2 bases, there was a span of 11 bases. CDR3 in DNA: TGTGCCAGCAGCTTAGGGTCGAAGCTCAACTATGGCTACACCTTC. It specifies CASSLGSKLNYGYTF.

This rearrangement joins TRBV12-5 to TRBJ2-3; maybe TRBD1 (6 bases). Germline V CDR1 and CDR2: LGHNT, FRNRAP. The V and J ends lost 5 bases and 2 bases respectively, with 20 bases between them. The CDR3 is 17 amino acids. The CDR3 reads CASGPDRGQLTTDTQYF. CDR3 sequence (DNA): TGTGCTAGTGGTCCAGACCGGGGACAACTAACCACAGATACGCAGTATTTT. Combining the CDR3 with reference TRBV12-5 and TRBJ2-3 gives the whole variable domain DARVTQTPRHKVTEMGQEVTMRCQPILGHNTVFWYRQTMMQGLELLAYFRNRAPLDDSGMPKDRFSAEMPDATLATLKIQPSEPRDSAVYFCASGPDRGQLTTDTQYFGPGTRLTVL.

The chain uses TRBV29-1 and TRBJ2-7; 10 bases agree with TRBD1. The CDR3 totals 15 residues. In germline, CDR1 is SQVTM, CDR2 ANQGSEA. V was pared by 6 bases and J by 3 bases, with 11 bases of the junction left unmatched. CDR3 bases: TGCAGCGTCGCCGGGGGACAGGGGTTCCTCTACGAGCAGTACTTC. This gives the protein CSVAGGQGFLYEQYF.

This rearrangement joins TRBV3-1 (or the pseudogene TRBV3-2) to TRBJ1-4, with D possibly TRBD1 on 5 matching bases. The germline V gene encodes CDR1 LGHDT and CDR2 YNNKEL (reference sequence). V shed 1 base and J shed 4 bases, with 13 bases lying between them. CDR3 length: 16 amino acids. The CDR3: CASSQASTGDNEKLFF. CDR3 bases: TGTGCCAGCAGCCAAGCATCTACAGGAGATAATGAAAAACTGTTTTTT.

The chain is built from TRBV7-9 and TRBJ1-1; D unresolved. The CDR3 covers 14 residues. With 5 bases removed from V and 6 bases from J, the gap between germline ends came to 16 bases. Looked up from germline, CDR1 is SEHNR and CDR2 is FQNEAQ (reference sequence). The CDR3 loop reads CASSPLSRRAEAFF. The CDR3 nucleotides read TGTGCCAGCAGCCCCCTCAGTCGGCGGGCTGAAGCTTTCTTT.

This sequence joins TRBV5-5 and TRBJ1-4; D is possibly TRBD1 (5 bases). The length of the CDR3 is 14 residues. Between the trimmed V and J ends, which lost 4 bases and 0 bases, there was a span of 7 bases. Germline V gene data show CDR1 as SGHKS and CDR2 as YYEKEE (reference sequence). CDR3 sequence: CASSETATNEKLFF. CDR3 in DNA: TGTGCCAGCAGCGAGACAGCAACTAATGAAAAACTGTTTTTT.

The chain joins TRBV19 to TRBJ2-3, with 11 bases identical to TRBD2. CDR1 and CDR2 from the germline V gene are LNHDA and SQIVND (reference sequence). The V segment lost 3 bases and the J segment 1 base; nucleotides outside the gene matches: 3. The CDR3 contains 16 residues. The CDR3 reads CASSILAGGRTDTQYF. CDR3 sequence (DNA): TGTGCCAGTAGTATCCTAGCGGGGGGCCGCACAGATACGCAGTATTTT.

As to this clone: At the DNA level, this CDR3 is encoded by other sequences in the same sample as well. The rearrangement joins TRBV7-2 to TRBJ2-3; no definite D call. Germline V lookup: CDR1 SGHTA, CDR2 FQGNSA. V lost 3 bases and J lost 6, with 7 bases in between. The CDR3 has 12 amino acids. The DNA for the CDR3 is TGTGCCAGCAGCTTTTTCGGGGATACGCAGTATTTT. It is translated as CASSFFGDTQYF.

The chain uses TRBV28 and TRBJ2-3; 13 bases match TRBD2. Trimming took 4 bases from V and 2 from J; bases not matched to a gene: 3. The CDR3 is made up of 16 amino acids. Germline V gene lookup returns CDR1 MDHEN and CDR2 SYDVKM. The CDR3 DNA reads as TGTGCCAGCAGTTCAGGGACTAGCGGGGACACAGATACGCAGTATTTT. This translates into CASSSGTSGDTDTQYF.

In DNA, the CDR3 is TGTGCCAGCAGCCAAACGGGGGGAATGGTTTCACCCCTCCACTTT. Encoded protein: CASSQTGGMVSPLHF. This chain uses TRBV11-3 with TRBJ1-6; the D gene is possibly TRBD1 (5 bases). V shed 5 bases and J shed 9 bases, with 17 bases lying between them. The CDR3 runs 15 residues. CDR1 is SGHNT and CDR2 is YENEEA in the germline V gene.

This chain connects TRBV21-1 to TRBJ1-1. TRBV21-1 is annotated as a pseudogene. The CDR3 is 13 residues long. This CDR3 reads CASSKGGSTEAFF. As DNA, the CDR3 is TGTGCCAGCAGCAAAGGCGGGAGCACTGAAGCTTTCTTT.

V is TRBV30 and J is TRBJ1-3; D possibly corresponds to TRBD1 (6 bases). The CDR3 is 14 residues long. CDR1 and CDR2 (germline): GTSNPN, SVGIG (reference sequence). Between the trimmed V and J ends, which lost 3 bases and 6 bases, there was a span of 15 bases. The CDR3 loop is CAWRNSGHSNTIYF. CDR3 sequence (DNA): TGTGCCTGGAGAAACTCGGGACATTCAAACACCATATATTTT.

A word on this clone: The identical CDR3 is also encoded by other nucleotide sequences in the sample. The chain recombines TRBV27 with TRBJ2-3, with D perhaps TRBD1 (5 bases). Trimming removed 3 bases at V and 3 bases at J, with 13 bases between. This CDR3 is 15 amino acids long. Germline CDR1 is MNHEY and CDR2 is SMNVEV (reference sequence). CDR3 in DNA: TGTGCCAGCAGTTTCTCTCGCAGGGAAACAGATACGCAGTATTTT. Protein sequence: CASSFSRRETDTQYF.

The chain employs TRBV5-1 and TRBJ2-7, with D unclear. Trimming stripped 4 bases from V and 4 bases from J, with 27 bases between. Germline loops: CDR1 SGHRS, CDR2 YFSETQ. This CDR3 has 18 amino acids. The CDR3 nucleotides read TGCGCCAGCAGCACCACCCTAAGTCTGGGGAAAGTCGCATACGAGCAGTACTTC. Its translation is CASSTTLSLGKVAYEQYF.

The chain is built from TRBV24-1 and TRBJ1-4, with a weak D call TRBD1 (5 bases). Germline CDR1 and CDR2: KGHDR and SFDVKD. This CDR3 spans 15 amino acids. V gave up 4 bases and J gave up 2 bases, with 10 bases separating them. For the CDR3, the DNA is TGTGCCACCAGTGACGGGGGGTCGACTAATGAAAAACTGTTTTTT. It specifies CATSDGGSTNEKLFF.

This clone appeared a few times. This rearrangement joins TRBV4-1 to TRBJ1-2; D ambiguous. CDR1 is MGHRA, CDR2 YSYEKL, per germline. V was shortened by 0 bases and J by 4 bases, with 9 bases between the two germline ends. The CDR3 loop spans 14 amino acids. The DNA for the CDR3 is TGCGCCAGCAGCCAAGAAACCCAGGTCTATGGCTACACCTTC. It yields the protein CASSQETQVYGYTF.

The chain couples TRBV14 to TRBJ1-1, with D maybe TRBD1 (5 bases). This CDR3 is built from 15 residues. V lost 8 bases and J 3 bases, leaving 19 bases between the germline ends. Germline lookup yields CDR1 SGHDN and CDR2 FVKESK. The CDR3 nucleotides are TGTGCCAGCCCTACGAGGCCCTTAGGGGACACTGAAGCTTTCTTT. Translated: CASPTRPLGDTEAFF.

This clone showed up just a few times. The rearrangement joins TRBV6-1 to TRBJ2-7; D perhaps matches TRBD2 (5 bases). V lost 2 bases and J 4 bases, leaving 15 bases between the germline ends. The CDR3 is 15 residues long. Germline CDR1 MNHNS, CDR2 SASEGT. The CDR3 DNA follows: TGTGCCAGCAGTGAAACGGGGTCAGTTCGGTACGAGCAGTACTTC. This codes for CASSETGSVRYEQYF.

The chain recombines TRBV5-6 with TRBJ1-5; D is unclear. Between the trimmed V and J ends, which lost 2 bases and 0 bases, there was a span of 6 bases. Germline V gene lookup returns CDR1 SGHDT and CDR2 YYEEEE. The length of the CDR3 is 14 residues. CDR3 bases: TGTGCCAGCAGCTTAGGGCCTAGCAATCAGCCCCAGCATTTT. It codes for CASSLGPSNQPQHF.